The source of this TCR beta chain is a study of blood T cell repertoires in COVID-19. Study in general: Both acute and convalescent COVID-19 samples were obtained from the United States, Italy and Spain. T cells, B-cell-depleted T cells, or PBMCs provided the cDNA or gDNA that served as material.

Original processing methods: Reference gene primer amplification gave nucleated cell count estimates. TCRdb's copy holds only in-frame clones and misses some; the assay was immunoSEQ multiplex PCR. V, J and clone size are those of that table, while D and trimming were read from the DNA. The sample shows tens of thousands of clones, about 70% of them seen only once. The CDR3 covers 14 residues. The trim removed 3 bases at V and 2 bases at J, leaving 4 bases unmatched. In germline, CDR1 is SGHAT, CDR2 FQNNGV. The sequenced sample was peripheral blood. This TCR derives from a woman in her 70s with acute or convalescent COVID-19. The V and J genes are TRBV11-2 and TRBJ2-7; TRBD1 matches at 7 bases. The CDR3 region has the DNA TGTGCCAGCAGCTTTCTCGGACAGGCCTACGAGCAGTACTTC. This gives the protein CASSFLGQAYEQYF.